This TCR beta chain derives from a study of shared clonotypes between healthy human individuals. Whole-study context: Per donor, three plates held CD4 naive cells, three held CD4 memory, two held CD8 naive and one held CD8 memory.

DNA at about 0.2 ug, approximately 30,000 T cell genomes, went into sorted-subset replicate PCRs. Profiling relied on immunoSEQ multiplex PCR, and the TCRdb table lists in-frame clones only, not all of them. The sample contains approximately 2.1 million clones, more than 85% of which appear only once. V dropped 1 base and J dropped 2; count of bases not matched to a gene: 20. Germline CDR1 reads KGHSH; CDR2 reads LQKENI. This CDR3 is built from 22 residues. This receptor was identified in a young man in good health. Some clones in this sample may be carry-over from other donors' samples. V gene TRBV18 combines with J gene TRBJ2-6; TRBD1 matches 7 bases. The sequenced sample was naive CD4+ T cells from PBMCs. The subset was: CD45RA+ positively selected. CDR3 sequence: CASSPRRQGPEVGQAGANVLTF. The CDR3 DNA is TGTGCCAGCTCACCACGCAGACAGGGCCCCGAAGTCGGCCAGGCTGGGGCCAACGTCCTGACTTTC.